The rows below give T cell receptor beta chains drawn from one sample of a study of T cell repertoires in cytomegalovirus infection. TCRdb re-analysed the reads in MiXCR, keeping a single row per CDR3 protein. This sample carries 250,000 to 400,000 distinct CDR3 sequences, around 25% of them seen once, and the ten largest clones take 13%. No antigen is known for these receptors. The sequencing used cultured PBMCs, collected from culture after CMV antigen stimulation. The receptors stem from a human donor in good health (CMV status not recorded). Some clones in this sample may be carry-over from other donors' samples. Both conserved end residues are part of each CDR3. The D gene is left open where the match is weak. Clone size is given for some rows only: seen once, a few or many times, or a class if the clone is expanded.

J gene,clone size,D gene,V gene,CDR3 DNA,CDR3 protein
TRBJ1-2,.,.,TRBV4-2,TGTGCCAGCAGCCAAGATTTAGGGTTGGGCGGCTACACCTTC,CASSQDLGLGGYTF
TRBJ1-5,.,TRBD1,TRBV28,TGTGCCAGCAGCCCCGGGCAGGGGGGCAATCAGCCCCAGCATTTT,CASSPGQGGNQPQHF
TRBJ2-1,.,.,TRBV20-1,TGCAGTGCTAGAGGGCCCGGCAATGAGCAGTTCTTC,CSARGPGNEQFF
TRBJ2-5,.,TRBD1,TRBV28,TGTGCCAGCAGTTCGACCGGGACAGGAGAAGAGACCCAGTACTTC,CASSSTGTGEETQYF
TRBJ2-6,.,.,TRBV19,TGTGCCAGTAGTACCCAAGCTCCTGGGGCCAACGTCCTGACTTTC,CASSTQAPGANVLTF
TRBJ2-1,.,TRBD2,TRBV11-3,TGTGCCAGCAGCTGGTCCCGGTCGGGACTAGCGGGAGTCAATGAGCAGTTCTTC,CASSWSRSGLAGVNEQFF
TRBJ1-4,.,.,TRBV27,TGTGCCAGCAGTGGTGGACAGTCTGGAGAAAAACTGTTTTTT,CASSGGQSGEKLFF
TRBJ1-5,.,.,TRBV2,TGTGCCAGCAGTGTCAAGGGACACTATAGCAATCAGCCCCAGCATTTT,CASSVKGHYSNQPQHF
TRBJ1-4,few,.,TRBV19,TGTGCCAGTAGTACATACGACAGATCTAATGAAAAACTGTTTTTT,CASSTYDRSNEKLFF
TRBJ1-5,.,.,TRBV12-3/TRBV12-4,TGTGCCAGCGGGACGACGGATCAGCCCCAGCATTTT,CASGTTDQPQHF
TRBJ2-1,many,.,TRBV12-5,TGTGCTAGTGGCCACGCGGGGTCCAATGAGCAGTTCTTC,CASGHAGSNEQFF
TRBJ1-1,many,.,TRBV7-2,TGTGCCAGCAGCTTAGTGGCCGGACACAACACTGAAGCTTTCTTT,CASSLVAGHNTEAFF
TRBJ2-5,.,.,TRBV20-1,TGCAGTGCTTCCCGAGGACCAGAGACCCAGTACTTC,CSASRGPETQYF
TRBJ1-2,few,.,TRBV19,TGTGCCAGTACAGGGGTACATGGCTACACCTTC,CASTGVHGYTF
TRBJ2-2,once,TRBD2,TRBV5-4,TGTGCCAGCAGCGTAGGGACTAGCGTCACCGGGGAGCTGTTTTTT,CASSVGTSVTGELFF
TRBJ1-6,.,.,TRBV12-5,TGTGCTAGTGCTGCTGGGGATTCACCCCTCCACTTT,CASAAGDSPLHF
TRBJ1-1,many,.,TRBV7-9,TGTGCCAGCAGCACCTCAACGCGGATACTTGCAGCTTTCTTT,CASSTSTRILAAFF
TRBJ2-7,many,.,TRBV27,TGTGCCAGCCGAAAACAGGTCGGAGAATACGAGCAGTACTTC,CASRKQVGEYEQYF
TRBJ1-1,few,.,TRBV19,TGTGCCAGCACCGCGCCGGGGTGGCCAAGCCCCGGAGGTGAAGCTTTCTTT,CASTAPGWPSPGGEAFF
TRBJ1-3,few,TRBD1,TRBV6-1,TGTGCCAGCACCCGAACGGGACAGACTGGAAACACCATATATTTT,CASTRTGQTGNTIYF
TRBJ1-2,.,.,TRBV24-1,TGTGCCACCAGTGATGGCGGGACCCTCTATGGCTACACCTTC,CATSDGGTLYGYTF
TRBJ2-3,many,.,TRBV7-2,TGTGCCAGCAGCTTAGGGGGCCGTAGCACAGATACGCAGTATTTT,CASSLGGRSTDTQYF
TRBJ1-1,few,.,TRBV4-1,TGCGCCAGCAGCCAAGACGGTACGTCTAACACTGAAGCTTTCTTT,CASSQDGTSNTEAFF
TRBJ2-5,few,.,TRBV19,TGTGCCACCACCTCCGGACAAGAGACCCAGTACTTC,CATTSGQETQYF
TRBJ2-7,few,TRBD1,TRBV7-6,TGTGCCAGCAGCTCCGGGACAGGGCTCCACGAGCAGTACTTC,CASSSGTGLHEQYF
TRBJ2-2,few,TRBD2,TRBV5-4,TGTGCCAGCAGCGATGTTAAAGGGAGGGCGATCGGGGAGCTGTTTTTT,CASSDVKGRAIGELFF
TRBJ1-5,many,TRBD1,TRBV7-2,TGTGCCAGCAGCCCCAGGGGGGGTCAGCCCCAGCATTTT,CASSPRGGQPQHF
TRBJ2-1,.,TRBD2,TRBV7-2,TGTGCCAGCAGCTTAGCGGCGGGAGGGCCTAGGAATGAGCAGTTCTTC,CASSLAAGGPRNEQFF
TRBJ2-3,many,.,TRBV7-2,TGTGCCAGCAGCTTGGGCGGGTACAGCACAGATACGCAGTATTTT,CASSLGGYSTDTQYF
TRBJ2-1,.,TRBD2,TRBV10-3,TGTGCCATCAGCACCGGACTAGTCCCCAACAATGAGCAGTTCTTC,CAISTGLVPNNEQFF
TRBJ1-5,.,TRBD1,TRBV19,TGTGCCAGTAGAACGACAGGGGTTAGCAATCAGCCCCAGCATTTT,CASRTTGVSNQPQHF
TRBJ2-1,few,TRBD2,TRBV11-3,TGTGCCAGCAGCTCGTCAGCGGGAGCCTCCTACAATGAGCAGTTCTTC,CASSSSAGASYNEQFF
TRBJ2-3,.,.,TRBV10-3,TGTGCCATCAGCTCGTCAGCGGATACAGATACGCAGTATTTT,CAISSSADTDTQYF
TRBJ1-3,few,.,TRBV7-9,TGTGCCAGCATCATGTCGACGGGAAACACCATATATTTT,CASIMSTGNTIYF
TRBJ2-3,many,.,TRBV7-2,TGTGCCAGCAGCTTATTCAGGGGTAGTACAGATACGCAGTATTTT,CASSLFRGSTDTQYF
TRBJ1-1,few,.,TRBV28,TGTGCCAGCAGGACGACAGCTCTTTTGACTGAAGCTTTCTTT,CASRTTALLTEAFF
TRBJ1-2,few,.,TRBV6-2/TRBV6-3,TGTGCCAGCAGCTTCGGACTTCCTAACTATGGCTACACCTTC,CASSFGLPNYGYTF
TRBJ2-3,.,.,TRBV20-1,TGCAGTGCTAGAGATTCGGGACCAACCCACGGGGATACGCAGTATTTT,CSARDSGPTHGDTQYF
TRBJ2-3,.,.,TRBV7-3,TGTGCCAGCAGCCCAGGGGCGGGGCTCACAGATACGCAGTATTTT,CASSPGAGLTDTQYF
TRBJ2-1,many,TRBD2,TRBV7-2,TGTGCCAGCAGCTTAGAAGGCCTCGTAGCTAGCGGGAGCCCATCGCACTCCTACAATGAGCAGTTCTTC,CASSLEGLVASGSPSHSYNEQFF
TRBJ2-7,.,TRBD1,TRBV6-5,TGTGCCAGCAGTTACTCTTGGACAGGGCGTTACGAGCAGTACTTC,CASSYSWTGRYEQYF
TRBJ1-1,.,.,TRBV5-1,TGCGCCAGCGGTCGAGGGACGAACACTGAAGCTTTCTTT,CASGRGTNTEAFF
TRBJ1-1,few,.,TRBV25-1,TGTGCCAGCATGCGGGGAGGGGGCACTGAAGCTTTCTTT,CASMRGGGTEAFF
TRBJ1-2,many,TRBD1,TRBV7-8,TGTGCCAGCAGCCCTCGCCTGTGGGACAGGTCCAAACGTGGCTATGGCTACACCTTC,CASSPRLWDRSKRGYGYTF
TRBJ2-3,few,.,TRBV7-2,TGTGCCAGCAGCTTGAGTAGGGCCGCCGATACGCAGTATTTT,CASSLSRAADTQYF
TRBJ2-1,once,.,TRBV5-4,TGTGCCAGCAGCTCAAGGACCGTGTATAATGAGCAGTTCTTC,CASSSRTVYNEQFF
TRBJ2-3,few,TRBD2,TRBV6-2/TRBV6-3,TGTGCCAGCAGACGAACTCCCTTACTAGCGGGACCCACAGATACGCAGTATTTT,CASRRTPLLAGPTDTQYF
TRBJ2-1,.,TRBD2,TRBV29-1,TGCAGCGTTGCTTCGAGTCTAGCGGGGAGTAATGAGCAGTTCTTC,CSVASSLAGSNEQFF
TRBJ1-6,few,.,TRBV28,TGTGCCAGCAGTATACGACAGACAAGCTCCTATAATTCACCCCTCCACTTT,CASSIRQTSSYNSPLHF
TRBJ2-7,many,.,TRBV7-2,TGTGCCAGCAGCTTATCGCCAGGGGCAAAATACGAGCAGTACTTC,CASSLSPGAKYEQYF